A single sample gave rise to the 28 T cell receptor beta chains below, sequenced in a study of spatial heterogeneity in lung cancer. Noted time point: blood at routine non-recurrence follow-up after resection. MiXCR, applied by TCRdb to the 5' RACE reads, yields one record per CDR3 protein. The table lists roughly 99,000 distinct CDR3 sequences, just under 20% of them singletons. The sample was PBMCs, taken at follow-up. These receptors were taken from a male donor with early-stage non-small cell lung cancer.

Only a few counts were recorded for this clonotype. The CDR3 protein is CASSRMLRGLTDTQYF. The CDR3 DNA is TGTGCCAGCAGCCGGATGTTGCGGGGGCTCACAGATACGCAGTATTTT. The chain carries TRBV6-2 or TRBV6-3 and TRBJ2-3; a weak D match, TRBD2 (7 bases). The CDR3 extends over 16 amino acids. Trimming shortened V by 6 bases and J by 2 bases, and 18 bases separated the two germline ends. CDR1 MNHEY and CDR2 SVGEGT come from the germline V gene.

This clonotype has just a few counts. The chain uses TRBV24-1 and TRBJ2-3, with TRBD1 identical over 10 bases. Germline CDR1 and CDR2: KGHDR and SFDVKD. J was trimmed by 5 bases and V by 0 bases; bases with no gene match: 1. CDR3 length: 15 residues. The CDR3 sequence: CATSDLDRGQDTQYF. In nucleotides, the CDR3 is TGTGCCACCAGTGATTTGGACAGGGGGCAAGATACGCAGTATTTT.

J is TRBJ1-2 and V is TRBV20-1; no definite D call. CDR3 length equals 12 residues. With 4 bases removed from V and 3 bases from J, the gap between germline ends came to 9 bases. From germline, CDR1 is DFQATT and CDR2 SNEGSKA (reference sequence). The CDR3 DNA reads TGCAGTGCTAATAAGGGTGACTATGGCTACACCTTC. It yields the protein CSANKGDYGYTF.

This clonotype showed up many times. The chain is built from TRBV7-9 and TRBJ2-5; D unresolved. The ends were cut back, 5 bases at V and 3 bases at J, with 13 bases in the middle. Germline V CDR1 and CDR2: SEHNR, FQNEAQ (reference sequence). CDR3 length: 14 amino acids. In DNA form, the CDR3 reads TGTGCCAGCAGCACCCACTTACGGGAAGAGACCCAGTACTTC. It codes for CASSTHLREETQYF.

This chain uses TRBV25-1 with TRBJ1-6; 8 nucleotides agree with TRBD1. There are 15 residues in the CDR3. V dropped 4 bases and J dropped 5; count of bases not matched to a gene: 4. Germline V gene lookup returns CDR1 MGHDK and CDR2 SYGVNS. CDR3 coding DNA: TGTGCCAGCAGTGCTGGGACAGGCGATAATTCACCCCTCCACTTT. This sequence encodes CASSAGTGDNSPLHF.

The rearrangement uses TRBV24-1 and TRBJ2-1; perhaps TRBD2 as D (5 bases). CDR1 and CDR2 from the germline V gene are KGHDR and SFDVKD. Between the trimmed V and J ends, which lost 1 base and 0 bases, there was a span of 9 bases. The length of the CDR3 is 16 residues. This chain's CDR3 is CATSDFAADSYNEQFF. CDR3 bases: TGTGCCACCAGTGATTTCGCAGCGGACTCCTACAATGAGCAGTTCTTC.

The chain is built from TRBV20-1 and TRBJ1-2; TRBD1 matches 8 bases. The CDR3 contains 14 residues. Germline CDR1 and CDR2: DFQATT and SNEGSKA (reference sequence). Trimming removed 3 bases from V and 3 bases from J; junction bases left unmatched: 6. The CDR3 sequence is CSASYRTGHYGYTF. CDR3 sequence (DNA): TGCAGTGCTAGCTACAGGACAGGGCACTATGGCTACACCTTC.

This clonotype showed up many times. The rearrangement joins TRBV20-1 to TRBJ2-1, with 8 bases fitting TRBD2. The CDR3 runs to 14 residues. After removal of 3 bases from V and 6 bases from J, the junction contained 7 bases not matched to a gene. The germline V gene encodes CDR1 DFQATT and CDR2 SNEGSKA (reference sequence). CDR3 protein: CSASRLARSNEQFF. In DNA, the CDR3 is TGCAGTGCTAGTAGACTAGCGCGATCCAATGAGCAGTTCTTC.

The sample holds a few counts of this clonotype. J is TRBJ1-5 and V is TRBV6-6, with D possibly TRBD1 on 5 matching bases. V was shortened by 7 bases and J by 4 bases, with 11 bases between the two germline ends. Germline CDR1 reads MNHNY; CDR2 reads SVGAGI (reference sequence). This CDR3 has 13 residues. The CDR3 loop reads CASMDTTNQPQHF. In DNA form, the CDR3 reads TGTGCCAGCATGGACACAACAAATCAGCCCCAGCATTTT.

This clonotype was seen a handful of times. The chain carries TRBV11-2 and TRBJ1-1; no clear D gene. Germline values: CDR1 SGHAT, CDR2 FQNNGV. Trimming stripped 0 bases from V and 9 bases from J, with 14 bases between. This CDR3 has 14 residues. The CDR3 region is CASSLDRTAEQAFF. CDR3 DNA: TGTGCCAGCAGCTTAGATAGAACAGCCGAGCAAGCTTTCTTT.

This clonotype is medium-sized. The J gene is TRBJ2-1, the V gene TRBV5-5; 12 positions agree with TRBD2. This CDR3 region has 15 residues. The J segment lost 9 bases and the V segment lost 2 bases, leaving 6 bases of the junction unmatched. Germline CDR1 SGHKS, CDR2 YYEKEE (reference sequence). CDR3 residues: CASSFASGRASEQFF. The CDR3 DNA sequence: TGTGCCAGCAGCTTTGCTAGCGGGAGGGCCAGTGAGCAGTTCTTC.

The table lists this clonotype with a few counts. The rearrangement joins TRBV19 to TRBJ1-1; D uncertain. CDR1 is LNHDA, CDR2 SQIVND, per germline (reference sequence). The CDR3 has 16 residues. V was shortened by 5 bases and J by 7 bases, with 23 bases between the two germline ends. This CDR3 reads CASSPNRISARFEAFF. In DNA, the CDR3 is TGTGCCAGTAGTCCCAACCGCATTAGCGCGCGTTTTGAAGCTTTCTTT. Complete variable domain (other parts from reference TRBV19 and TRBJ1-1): DGGITQSPKYLFRKEGQNVTLSCEQNLNHDAMYWYRQDPGQGLRLIYYSQIVNDFQKGDIAEGYSVSREKKESFPLTVTSAQKNPTAFYLCASSPNRISARFEAFFGQGTRLTVV.

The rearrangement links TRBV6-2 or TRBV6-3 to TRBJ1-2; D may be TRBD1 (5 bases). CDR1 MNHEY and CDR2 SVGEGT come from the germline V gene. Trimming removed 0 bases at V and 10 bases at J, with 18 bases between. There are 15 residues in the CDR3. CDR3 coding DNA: TGTGCCAGCAGTTACTCGATCTGGGACGGACTTTCCTACACCTTC. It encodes CASSYSIWDGLSYTF.

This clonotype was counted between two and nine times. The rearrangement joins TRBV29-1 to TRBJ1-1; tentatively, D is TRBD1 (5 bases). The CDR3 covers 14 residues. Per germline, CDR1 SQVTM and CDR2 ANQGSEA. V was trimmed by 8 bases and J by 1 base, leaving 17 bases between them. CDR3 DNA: TGCAGCCTCAAAACTAGGGGTCCGAACACTGAAGCTTTCTTT. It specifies CSLKTRGPNTEAFF. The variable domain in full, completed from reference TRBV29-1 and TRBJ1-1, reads SAVISQKPSRDICQRGTSLTIQCQVDSQVTMMFWYRQQPGQSLTLIATANQGSEATYESGFVIDKFPISRPNLTFSTLTVSNMSPEDSSIYLCSLKTRGPNTEAFFGQGTRLTVV.

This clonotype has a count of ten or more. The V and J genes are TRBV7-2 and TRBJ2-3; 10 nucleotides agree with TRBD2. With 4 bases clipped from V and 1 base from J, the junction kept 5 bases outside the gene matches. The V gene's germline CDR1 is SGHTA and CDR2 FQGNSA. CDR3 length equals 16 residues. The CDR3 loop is CASSWVGTSGTDTQYF. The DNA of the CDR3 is TGTGCCAGCAGCTGGGTTGGGACTAGCGGCACAGATACGCAGTATTTT.

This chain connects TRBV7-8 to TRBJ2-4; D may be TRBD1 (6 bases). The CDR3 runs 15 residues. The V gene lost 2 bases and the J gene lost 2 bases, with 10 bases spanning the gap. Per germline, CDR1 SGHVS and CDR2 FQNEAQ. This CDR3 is CASSLNRATKNIQYF. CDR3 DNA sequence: TGTGCCAGCAGCTTAAACAGGGCGACCAAAAACATTCAGTACTTC.

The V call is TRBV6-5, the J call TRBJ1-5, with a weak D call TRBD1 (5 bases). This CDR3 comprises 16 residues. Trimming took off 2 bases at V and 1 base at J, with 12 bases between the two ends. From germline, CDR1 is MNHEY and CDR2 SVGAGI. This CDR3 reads CASSYEGPPSNQPQHF. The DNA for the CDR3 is TGTGCCAGCAGTTACGAGGGACCTCCGAGCAATCAGCCCCAGCATTTT.

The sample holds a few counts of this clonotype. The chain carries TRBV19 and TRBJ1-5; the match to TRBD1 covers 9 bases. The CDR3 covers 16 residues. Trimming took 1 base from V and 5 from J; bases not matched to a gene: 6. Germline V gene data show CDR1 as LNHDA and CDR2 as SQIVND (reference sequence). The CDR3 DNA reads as TGTGCCAGTAGTATAGGATGGGACAGGGAGCATCAGCCCCAGCATTTT. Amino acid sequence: CASSIGWDREHQPQHF.

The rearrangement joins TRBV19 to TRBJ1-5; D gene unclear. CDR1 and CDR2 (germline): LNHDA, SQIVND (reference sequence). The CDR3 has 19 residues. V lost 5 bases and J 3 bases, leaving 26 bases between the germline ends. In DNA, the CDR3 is TGTGCCAGTAGTCCTCGGGCAGGCTCCCCCCTAATTTCCAATCAGCCCCAGCATTTT. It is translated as CASSPRAGSPLISNQPQHF.

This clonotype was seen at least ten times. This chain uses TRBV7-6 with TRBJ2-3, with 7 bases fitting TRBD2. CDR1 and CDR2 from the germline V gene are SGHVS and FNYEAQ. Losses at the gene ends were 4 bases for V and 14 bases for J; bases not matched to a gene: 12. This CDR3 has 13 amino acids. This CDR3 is CASSSGLLSGWYF. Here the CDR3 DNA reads TGTGCCAGCAGCTCGGGACTCCTTAGCGGGTGGTATTTT.

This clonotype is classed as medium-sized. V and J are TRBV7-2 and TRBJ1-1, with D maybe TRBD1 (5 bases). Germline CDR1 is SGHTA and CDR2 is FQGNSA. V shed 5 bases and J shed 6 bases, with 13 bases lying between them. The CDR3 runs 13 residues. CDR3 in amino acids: CASSPLGEAEAFF. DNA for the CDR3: TGTGCCAGCAGCCCCCTGGGGGAAGCTGAAGCTTTCTTT.

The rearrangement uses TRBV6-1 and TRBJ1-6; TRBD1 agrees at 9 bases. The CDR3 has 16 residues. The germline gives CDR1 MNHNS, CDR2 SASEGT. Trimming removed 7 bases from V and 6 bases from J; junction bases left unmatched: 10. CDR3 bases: TGTGCCAGCAATGGACAGGGGTATGTTGGTAATTCACCCCTCCACTTT. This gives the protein CASNGQGYVGNSPLHF.

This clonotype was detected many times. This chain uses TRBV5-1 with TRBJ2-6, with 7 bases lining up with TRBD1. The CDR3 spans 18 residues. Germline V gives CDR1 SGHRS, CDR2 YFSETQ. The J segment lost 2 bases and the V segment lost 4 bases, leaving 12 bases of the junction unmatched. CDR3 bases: TGCGCCAGCAGCACGACTCCGGGACAGAAAACTGGGGCCAACGTCCTGACTTTC. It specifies CASSTTPGQKTGANVLTF.

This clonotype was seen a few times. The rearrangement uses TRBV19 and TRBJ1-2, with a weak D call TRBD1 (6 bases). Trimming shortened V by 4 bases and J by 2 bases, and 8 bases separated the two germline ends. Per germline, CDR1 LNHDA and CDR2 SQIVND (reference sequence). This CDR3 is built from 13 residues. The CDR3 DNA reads TGTGCCAGTAGTAGCGGACAGAACTATGGCTACACCTTC. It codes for CASSSGQNYGYTF.

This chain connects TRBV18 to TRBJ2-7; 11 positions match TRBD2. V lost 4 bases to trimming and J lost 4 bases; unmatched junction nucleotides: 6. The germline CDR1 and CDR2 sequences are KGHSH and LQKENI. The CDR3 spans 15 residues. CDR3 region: CASSRTLAGAYEQYF. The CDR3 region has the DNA TGTGCCAGCTCACGAACACTAGCGGGAGCTTACGAGCAGTACTTC.

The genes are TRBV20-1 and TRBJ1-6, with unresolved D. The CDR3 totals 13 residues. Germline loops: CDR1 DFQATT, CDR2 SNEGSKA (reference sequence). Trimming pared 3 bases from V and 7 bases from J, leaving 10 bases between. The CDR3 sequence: CSARAQSNSPLHF. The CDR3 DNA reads TGCAGTGCTAGGGCACAGTCCAATTCACCCCTCCACTTT.

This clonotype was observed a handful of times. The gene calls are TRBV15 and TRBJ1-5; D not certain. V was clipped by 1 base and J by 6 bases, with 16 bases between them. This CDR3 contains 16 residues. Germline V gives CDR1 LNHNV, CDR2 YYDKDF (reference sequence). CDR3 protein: CATSRGGGPGGQPQHF. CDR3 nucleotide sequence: TGTGCCACCAGCAGAGGGGGTGGCCCGGGAGGTCAGCCCCAGCATTTT.

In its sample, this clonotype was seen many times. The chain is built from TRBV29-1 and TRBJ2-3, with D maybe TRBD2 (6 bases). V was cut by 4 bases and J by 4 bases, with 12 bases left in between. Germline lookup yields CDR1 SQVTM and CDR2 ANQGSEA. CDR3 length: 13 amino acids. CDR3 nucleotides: TGCAGCGTTGGGGGGGTATTCGCAGATACGCAGTATTTT. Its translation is CSVGGVFADTQYF.